This T cell receptor beta chain came from a study of blood T cell repertoires in COVID-19. The CDR3 loop spans 15 amino acids. The V segment lost 4 bases and the J segment 2 bases; nucleotides outside the gene matches: 5. Germline CDR1 is WSHSY and CDR2 is SAAADI. This table comes from immunoSEQ multiplex PCR, and its TCRdb copy is limited to in-frame clones, with some not included. Among approximately 290,000 clones listed, around nine tenths were seen once. The receptor was derived from a woman aged 30 to 39 who had recovered from COVID-19. Input material: PBMCs or T cells enriched from blood (not recorded which). V gene TRBV10-2 combines with J gene TRBJ1-3; TRBD1 agrees at 7 bases. The CDR3 DNA reads as TGCGCCAGCAGTGCTTCGACAGGGCCTGGAAACACCATATATTTT. This translates into CASSASTGPGNTIYF.